This TCR delta chain was found in a study of gamma-delta chains in newborns, infants, children. From germline, CDR1 is TVYSNPD and CDR2 GDNSRS (reference sequence). The CDR3 is 17 amino acids long, termini counted. A few counts support this clone. Because the CDR3's place on the DNA is in doubt, the DNA is left out and the CDR3 is given as listed by TCRdb. TCRdb reprocessed the reads through CATT. Of 4,000 to 6,000 delta-chain clones in the sample, 2.5% to 3% were seen once. This clonotype was obtained from a child who was a newborn, infant or young child, either healthy, febrile or measles-vaccinated (not recorded which). The specimen sequenced was blood. V and J are TRDV3 and TRDJ3; the D segment call TRDD3 is taken from the table without a DNA check. CDR3 in amino acids: CAFGTGGSSWDTRQMFF.